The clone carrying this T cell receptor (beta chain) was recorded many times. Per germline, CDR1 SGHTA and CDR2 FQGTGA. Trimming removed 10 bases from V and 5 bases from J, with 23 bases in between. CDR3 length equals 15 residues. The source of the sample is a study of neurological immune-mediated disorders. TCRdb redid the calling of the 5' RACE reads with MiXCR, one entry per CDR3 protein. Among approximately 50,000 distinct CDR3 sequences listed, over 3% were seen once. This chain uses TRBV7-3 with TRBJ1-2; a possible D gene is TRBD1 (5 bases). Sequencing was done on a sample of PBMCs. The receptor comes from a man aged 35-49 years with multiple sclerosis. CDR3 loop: CATQLTDKDLYGYTF. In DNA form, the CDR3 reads TGTGCCACCCAGCTTACGGACAAAGACCTATATGGCTACACCTTC. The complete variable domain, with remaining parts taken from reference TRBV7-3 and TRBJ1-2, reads GAGVSQTPSNKVTEKGKYVELRCDPISGHTALYWYRQSLGQGPEFLIYFQGTGAADDSGLPNDRFFAVRPEGSVSTLKIQRTERGDSAVYLCATQLTDKDLYGYTFGSGTRLTVV.